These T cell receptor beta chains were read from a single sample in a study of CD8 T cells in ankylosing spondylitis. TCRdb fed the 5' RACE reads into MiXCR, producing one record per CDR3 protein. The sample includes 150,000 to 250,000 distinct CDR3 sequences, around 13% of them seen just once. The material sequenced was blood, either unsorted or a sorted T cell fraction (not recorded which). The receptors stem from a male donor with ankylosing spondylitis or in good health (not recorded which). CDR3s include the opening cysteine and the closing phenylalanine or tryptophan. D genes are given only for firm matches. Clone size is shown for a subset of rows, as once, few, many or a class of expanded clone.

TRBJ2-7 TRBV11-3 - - TGTGCCAGCAGCGCCCGGTGGGGGAGCTCCTACGAGCAGTACTTC CASSARWGSSYEQYF
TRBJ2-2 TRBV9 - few TGTGCCAGCAGCGGGGCTCGGTGGGCCACCGGGGAGCTGTTTTTT CASSGARWATGELFF
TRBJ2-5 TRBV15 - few TGTGCCACCAGCAGGTATAGGAGCCAAGAGACCCAGTACTTC CATSRYRSQETQYF
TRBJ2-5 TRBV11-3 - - TGTGCCAGCAGCTCCGGACCATACGAGACCCAGTACTTC CASSSGPYETQYF
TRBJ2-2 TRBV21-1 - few TGTGCCAGCAGCACCCACACACAATTGAACACCGGGGAGCTGTTTTTT CASSTHTQLNTGELFF
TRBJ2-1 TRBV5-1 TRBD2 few TGCGCCAGCAGCGGACTAGCGGGGGGGGTCAATGAGCAGTTCTTC CASSGLAGGVNEQFF
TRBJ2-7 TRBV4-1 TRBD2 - TGCGCCAGCAGCCAAGTAAGACTGACGGGACTAGCGGATTCCTACGAGCAGTACTTC CASSQVRLTGLADSYEQYF
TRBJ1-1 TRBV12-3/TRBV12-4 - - TGTGCCAGCAGTCCATTCAGCCAGTTATTGAACACTGAAGCTTTCTTT CASSPFSQLLNTEAFF
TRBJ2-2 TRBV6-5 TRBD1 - TGTGCCAGCAGTTACTATTCCGGGACAGGGGGCGGCGGGGAGCTGTTTTTT CASSYYSGTGGGGELFF
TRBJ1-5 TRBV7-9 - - TGTGCCAGCAGCTTTGGCACCCATCAGCCCCAGCATTTT CASSFGTHQPQHF
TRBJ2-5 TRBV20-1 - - TGCAGTGCTAGAGAGGAAGGTAGCGAGACCCAGTACTTC CSAREEGSETQYF
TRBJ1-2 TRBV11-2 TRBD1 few TGTGCCAGCAGCTCCAAGCTCCACCAGGGGGCCCGATATGGCTACACCTTC CASSSKLHQGARYGYTF
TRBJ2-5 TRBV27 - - TGTGCCAGCAGCCCGAGGACGACCCAGTACTTC CASSPRTTQYF
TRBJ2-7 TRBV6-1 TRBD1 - TGTGCCAGCAGTGAAGTAGGGACAGTCCCTCAATACGAGCAGTACTTC CASSEVGTVPQYEQYF
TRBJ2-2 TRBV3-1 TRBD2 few TGTGCCAGCAGCCTTCAGCTAGCGGCGAACACCGGGGAGCTGTTTTTT CASSLQLAANTGELFF
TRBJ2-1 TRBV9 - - TGTGCCAGCAGCGTAGACGGGGAATTCAGTGAGCAGTTCTTC CASSVDGEFSEQFF
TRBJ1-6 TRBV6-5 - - TGTGCCAGCAGTTACTCCCCGAAGACACCCCTCCACTTT CASSYSPKTPLHF
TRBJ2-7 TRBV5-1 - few TGCGCCAGCAGCCCGACAGGAGTCCACGAGCAGTACTTC CASSPTGVHEQYF
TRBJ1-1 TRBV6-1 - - TGTGCCAGCAGTGAAGGAAAGCTACTGAACACTGAAGCTTTCTTT CASSEGKLLNTEAFF
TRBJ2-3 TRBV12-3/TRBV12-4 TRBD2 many TGTGCCAGCACCCTGGGGCGGGGGACAGATACGCAGTATTTT CASTLGRGTDTQYF
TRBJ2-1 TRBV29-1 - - TGCAGCGCACGACCAGACCCTTACAATGAGCAGTTCTTC CSARPDPYNEQFF
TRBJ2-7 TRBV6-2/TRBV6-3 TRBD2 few TGTGCCAGCAGTTACGTCGGGACTAGCGGCTTCTACGAGCAGTACTTC CASSYVGTSGFYEQYF
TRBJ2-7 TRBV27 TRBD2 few TGTGCCAGCAGTCCGGGGACTAGCGGGTTGGAGGAGCAGTACTTC CASSPGTSGLEEQYF
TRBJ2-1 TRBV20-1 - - TGCAGTGCTAGGTTGGGCGGTTACAATGAGCAGTTCTTC CSARLGGYNEQFF
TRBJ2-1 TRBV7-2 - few TGTGCCAGCAGCTTGGGGGGGCACCCGAGGGAGTTCTTC CASSLGGHPREFF
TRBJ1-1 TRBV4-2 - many TGTGCCAGCAGCCAAGAAGCTCAGGCTGAAGCTTTCTTT CASSQEAQAEAFF
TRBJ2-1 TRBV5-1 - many TGCGCCAGCAGCGCGGACTGGTATCGAAGTCACAATGAGCAGTTCTTC CASSADWYRSHNEQFF
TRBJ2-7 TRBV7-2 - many TGTGCCAGCAGCTCTCCGGGCGACTCCTACGAGCAGTACTTC CASSSPGDSYEQYF
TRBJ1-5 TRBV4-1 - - TGCGCCAGCAGCCTGGCCCCAGACTTCAATCAGCCCCAGCATTTT CASSLAPDFNQPQHF
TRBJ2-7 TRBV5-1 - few TGCGCCAGCAGCCCCAGAGTCCTGGATGGGGGGACGGGTGAGCAGTACTTC CASSPRVLDGGTGEQYF
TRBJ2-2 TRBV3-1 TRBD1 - TGTGCCAGCAGCCAAGACCACTCCGGGACAGGGGATCGCGCCGGGGAGCTGTTTTTT CASSQDHSGTGDRAGELFF
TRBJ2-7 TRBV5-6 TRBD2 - TGTGCCAGCAAACTTATAGCGGGAGGGTTAAGGTACGAGCAGTACTTC CASKLIAGGLRYEQYF
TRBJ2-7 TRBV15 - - TGTGCCACCGGGACTGGGAGCTCCTACGAGCAGTACTTC CATGTGSSYEQYF
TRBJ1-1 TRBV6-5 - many TGTGCCAGCAGATGGGGGAACACTGAAGCTTTCTTT CASRWGNTEAFF
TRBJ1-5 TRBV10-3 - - TGTGCCATCAGTGAGGGGGGCAATCAGCCCCAGCATTTT CAISEGGNQPQHF
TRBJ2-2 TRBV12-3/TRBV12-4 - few TGTGCCAGCAGTCCGACAGCTAACACCGGGGAGCTGTTTTTT CASSPTANTGELFF
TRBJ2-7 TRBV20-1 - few TGCAGTGCTAGAGATTACACGACCGATTCCTACGAGCAGTACTTC CSARDYTTDSYEQYF
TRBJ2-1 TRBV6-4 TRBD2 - TGTGCCAGCAGTGTGGCTAGCGGTTACAATGAGCAGTTCTTC CASSVASGYNEQFF
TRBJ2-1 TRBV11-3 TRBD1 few TGTGCCAGCAGCTCTTACAGGGGAATCTCCTACAATGAGCAGTTCTTC CASSSYRGISYNEQFF
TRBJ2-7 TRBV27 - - TGTGCCAGCAGTCCCGGACTATCCGAGCAGTACTTC CASSPGLSEQYF
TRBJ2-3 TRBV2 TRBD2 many TGTGCCAGCAGCGCCCTCTGGACTAGCGGGAGGGGAGATACGCAGTATTTT CASSALWTSGRGDTQYF
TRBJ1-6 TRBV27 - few TGTGCCAGCAGTTTATCGAATAATTCACCCCTCCACTTT CASSLSNNSPLHF
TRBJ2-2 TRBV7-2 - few TGTGCCAGCAGCTTAACGTTCAGTTCGGCCGGGGAGCTGTTTTTT CASSLTFSSAGELFF
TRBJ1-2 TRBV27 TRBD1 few TGTGCCAGCAGTCCAGACAGGGGGTGGTATGGCTACACCTTC CASSPDRGWYGYTF
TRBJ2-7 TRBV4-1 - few TGCGCCAGCAGCCTTCTTTTGGCCATAAAACACTACGAGCAGTACTTC CASSLLLAIKHYEQYF
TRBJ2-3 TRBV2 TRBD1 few TGTGCCAGCGCGGCACAGGGGGGAGATACGCAGTATTTT CASAAQGGDTQYF
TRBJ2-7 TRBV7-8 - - TGTGCCAGCAGCTTCGGGGTCACCTACGAGCAGTACTTC CASSFGVTYEQYF
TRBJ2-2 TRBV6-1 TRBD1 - TGTGCCAGCAGTCCCCAGGGGGCGGACGGGGAGCTGTTTTTT CASSPQGADGELFF